This paragraph covers one T cell receptor beta chain sequence. Clones were read by immunoSEQ multiplex PCR, and TCRdb kept only the in-frame ones, dropping some. The repertoire has over 350,000 clones, nearly 90% of them found once; the top ten carry almost 2%. Those enrolled, adults aged roughly 18 to 100 years, came from 20 to 25 US areas. Donors were grouped by their self-reported clinical history. This record belongs to a study of blood T cell repertoires in COVID-19. Study summary: Collection of acute and convalescent COVID-19 samples took place in the United States, Italy and Spain.

The V gene's germline CDR1 is SGHTA and CDR2 FQGNSA. The CDR3 is made up of 15 amino acids. V lost 5 bases and J lost 1, with 14 bases in between. The rearrangement joins TRBV7-2 to TRBJ1-2; a possible D gene is TRBD1 (5 bases). Sequenced: PBMCs or T cells enriched from blood (not recorded which). This sequence originates from a woman aged 18-29 years with acute COVID-19. DNA of the CDR3: TGTGCCAGCAGCCCACATGGGGGGAATAACTATGGCTACACCTTC. Protein product: CASSPHGGNNYGYTF.